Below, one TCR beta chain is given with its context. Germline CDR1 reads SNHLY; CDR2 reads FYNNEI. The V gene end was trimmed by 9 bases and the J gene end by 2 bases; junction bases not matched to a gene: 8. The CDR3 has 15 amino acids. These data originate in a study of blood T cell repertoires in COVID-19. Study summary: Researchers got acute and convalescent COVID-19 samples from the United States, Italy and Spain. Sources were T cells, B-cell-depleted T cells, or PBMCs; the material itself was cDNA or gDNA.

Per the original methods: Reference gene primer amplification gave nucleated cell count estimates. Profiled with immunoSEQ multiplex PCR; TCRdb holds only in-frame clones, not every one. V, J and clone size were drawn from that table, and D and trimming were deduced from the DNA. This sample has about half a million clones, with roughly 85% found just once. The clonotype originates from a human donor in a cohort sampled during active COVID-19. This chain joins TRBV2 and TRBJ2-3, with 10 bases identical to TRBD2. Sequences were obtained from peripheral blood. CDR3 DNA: TGTGCCAGTGACATAGCGGGAGGACCCACAGATACGCAGTATTTT. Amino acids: CASDIAGGPTDTQYF.